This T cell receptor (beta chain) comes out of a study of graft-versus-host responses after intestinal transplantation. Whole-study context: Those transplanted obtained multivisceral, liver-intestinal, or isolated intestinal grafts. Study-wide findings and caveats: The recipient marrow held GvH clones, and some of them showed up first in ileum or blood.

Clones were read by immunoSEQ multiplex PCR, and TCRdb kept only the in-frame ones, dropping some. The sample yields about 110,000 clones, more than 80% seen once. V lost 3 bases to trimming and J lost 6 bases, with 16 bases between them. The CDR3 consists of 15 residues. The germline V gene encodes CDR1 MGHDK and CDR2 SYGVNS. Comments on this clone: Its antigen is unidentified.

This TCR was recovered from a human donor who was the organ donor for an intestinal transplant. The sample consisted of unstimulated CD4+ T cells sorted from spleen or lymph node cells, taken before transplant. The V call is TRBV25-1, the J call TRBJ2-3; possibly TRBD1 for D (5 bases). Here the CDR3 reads CASSDFAGPRDTQYF. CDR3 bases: TGTGCCAGCAGTGACTTCGCAGGGCCTAGGGATACGCAGTATTTT.